This is a list of T cell receptor beta chains from one sample in a study of blood T cell repertoires in COVID-19. Sequencing was performed with immunoSEQ multiplex PCR; in TCRdb, only in-frame clones are kept and a portion is missing. The sample includes around 81,000 clones, 84% seen only once; the top ten take 10% to 15%. Specimen: peripheral blood. These receptors were obtained from a human donor in a cohort sampled during active COVID-19. Each CDR3 is given with its conserved first and last residue. The D gene is left open where the match is weak. Clone size is stated in some rows and not others, as once, few, many or a class when expanded.

v_call	d_call	j_call	clone_size	cdr3_nt	cdr3_aa
TRBV3-1/TRBV3-2	.	TRBJ2-7	.	TGTGCCAGCAGCCAAGGTCTCGGGTACTCCTACGAGCAGTACTTC	CASSQGLGYSYEQYF
TRBV19	.	TRBJ1-6	.	TGTGCCAGTAGTATTACCCAGGCGTTTTCACCCCTCCACTTT	CASSITQAFSPLHF
TRBV11-1	.	TRBJ1-5	.	TGTGCCAGCGGCCGGGATCGCAATCAGCCCCAGCATTTT	CASGRDRNQPQHF
TRBV2	TRBD1	TRBJ2-1	.	TGTGCCAGCAGTTGGATCGACAGGGACAATGAGCAGTTCTTC	CASSWIDRDNEQFF
TRBV19	TRBD1	TRBJ1-2	.	TGTGCCAGTAGTATGGATGGGACAGGGAGCATGTTTGGCTATGGCTACACCTTC	CASSMDGTGSMFGYGYTF
TRBV20-1	.	TRBJ1-1	.	TGCAGTGCTAGTTCAAACACTGAAGCTTTCTTT	CSASSNTEAFF
TRBV19	.	TRBJ1-6	.	TGTGCCAGTAGTATAGTAGCAACCGGTAATTCACCCCTCCACTTT	CASSIVATGNSPLHF
TRBV5-1	.	TRBJ1-2	few	TGCGCCAGCAGCTTCGGGAATCAGAACTATGGCTACACCTTC	CASSFGNQNYGYTF
TRBV12-3/TRBV12-4	.	TRBJ2-6	.	TGTGCCAGCTCCACCTCAGTTACCGTCCTGACTTTC	CASSTSVTVLTF
TRBV19	TRBD1	TRBJ1-2	once	TGTGCCAGTAGCAATCAAGGGGGCTCGGCTAACTATGGCTACACCTTC	CASSNQGGSANYGYTF
TRBV28	TRBD1	TRBJ2-1	.	TGTGCCAGCAGTTTTCCTCCGGGACAGGGTAAAGTCTACAATGAGCAGTTCTTC	CASSFPPGQGKVYNEQFF
TRBV2	.	TRBJ2-3	.	TGTGCCAGCAGCAACGGACTTAGCACAGATACGCAGTATTTT	CASSNGLSTDTQYF
TRBV7-8	.	TRBJ2-7	.	TGTGCCAGCAGCAACGGACCGACAGTGTTCGAGCAGTACTTC	CASSNGPTVFEQYF
TRBV7-8	TRBD2	TRBJ2-1	.	TGTGCCAGCAGCTTAGTAGCGGGGGTGGGGAATGAGCAGTTCTTC	CASSLVAGVGNEQFF
TRBV19	.	TRBJ1-6	.	TGTGCCAGTAGTATAGGACAGACGAGTAATTCACCCCTCCACTTT	CASSIGQTSNSPLHF
TRBV28	.	TRBJ1-2	.	TGTGCCAGCAGTTTAGATCACCGAGGGCGTCCATATGGCTACACCTTC	CASSLDHRGRPYGYTF
TRBV27	TRBD1	TRBJ1-2	.	TGTGCCAGCAGTTTAGACAGGGGAAAAGGCTACACCTTC	CASSLDRGKGYTF
TRBV15	.	TRBJ1-5	few	TGTGCCACCAGCAGAGATCAGGGCTCTTATCAGCCCCAGCATTTT	CATSRDQGSYQPQHF
TRBV15	TRBD1	TRBJ1-1	.	TGTGCCACCAGCAGAGTGGACAGGGTGAACACTGAAGCTTTCTTT	CATSRVDRVNTEAFF
TRBV30	.	TRBJ1-2	few	TGTGCCTGGAGGTTGCGGGGGTCGGCTGGCTACACCTTC	CAWRLRGSAGYTF
TRBV7-7	.	TRBJ2-2	once	TGTGCCAGCAGCCGAGACATGAACACCGGGGAGCTGTTTTTT	CASSRDMNTGELFF
TRBV5-1	.	TRBJ2-5	.	TGCGCCAGCAGCTTGGCCGCTGGGGGCAGAGAGACCCAGTACTTC	CASSLAAGGRETQYF
TRBV6-5	.	TRBJ2-7	.	TGTGCCAGCAGCAAGGGACTGACGACCTCCTACGAGCAGTACTTC	CASSKGLTTSYEQYF
TRBV6-5	.	TRBJ1-2	.	TGTGCCAGCATTCCATCGCCGGGGGGGGTACGCGGCTACACCTTC	CASIPSPGGVRGYTF
TRBV5-6	.	TRBJ1-2	.	TGTGCCAGCAGCTCTGGAAGCAGGGTACGAGTCGATGGCTACACCTTC	CASSSGSRVRVDGYTF
TRBV28	TRBD1	TRBJ2-1	.	TGTGCCAGCAGACAGGGGGGCTACAATGAGCAGTTCTTC	CASRQGGYNEQFF
TRBV29-1	.	TRBJ2-1	.	TGCAGCGTTGTTCCCGGGACTTCCTACAATGAGCAGTTCTTC	CSVVPGTSYNEQFF
TRBV6-5	.	TRBJ2-7	once	TGTGCCAGCAGTTCGACAGGTCCAGCGAGCTCCTACGAGCAGTACTTC	CASSSTGPASSYEQYF
TRBV6-5	TRBD1	TRBJ1-1	.	TGTGCCAGCAACAGGGGTGGCGACACTGAAGCTTTCTTT	CASNRGGDTEAFF
TRBV7-9	TRBD2	TRBJ2-3	.	TGTGCCAGCAGCACAGGGGCTAGCGGGGGGCCAGATACGCAGTATTTT	CASSTGASGGPDTQYF
TRBV7-2	.	TRBJ2-5	.	TGTGCCAGCAGCTTCGGTGGGGGGGCGCTGACCCAGTACTTC	CASSFGGGALTQYF
TRBV5-4	TRBD2	TRBJ2-3	.	TGTGCCAGCAGCCTAGCGGGGGGGCGGACAGATACGCAGTATTTT	CASSLAGGRTDTQYF
TRBV6-1	.	TRBJ1-4	.	TGTGCCAGCAGTGATCCAGGGTCTCCTAATGAAAAACTGTTTTTT	CASSDPGSPNEKLFF
TRBV19	.	TRBJ2-3	.	TGTGCCAGTAGTATCGGGGACTTCGGAGGCACAGATACGCAGTATTTT	CASSIGDFGGTDTQYF
TRBV5-6	TRBD1	TRBJ1-5	.	TGTGCCAGCAGCTCCCGGGTCGCACAGGGGGCTTATAACAATCAGCCCCAGCATTTT	CASSSRVAQGAYNNQPQHF
TRBV7-3	.	TRBJ2-1	.	TGTGCCAGCAGCCCAATTAGCGGTTATTCCTACAATGAGCAGTTCTTC	CASSPISGYSYNEQFF
TRBV6-1	TRBD1	TRBJ1-1	once	TGTGCCAGCAGTGACCTCGGGATGACAGGGGGAGGTGGGAGGAACACTGAAGCTTTCTTT	CASSDLGMTGGGGRNTEAFF
TRBV3-1/TRBV3-2	TRBD1	TRBJ2-7	.	TGTGCCAGCAGCCAACGGGACAGCTACGAGCAGTACTTC	CASSQRDSYEQYF
TRBV19	TRBD2	TRBJ2-3	once	TGTGCCAGTAGTACCATAGCGGGGGTGAGCACAGATACGCAGTATTTT	CASSTIAGVSTDTQYF
TRBV7-6	TRBD2	TRBJ2-1	.	TGTGCCAGCAGCTCCCTAGCGGGGGGTCTAGATGAGCAGTTCTTC	CASSSLAGGLDEQFF
TRBV10-3	.	TRBJ2-4	.	TGTGCCATCTCCCGGGGGGCAGCACTAGCCAAAAACATTCAGTACTTC	CAISRGAALAKNIQYF